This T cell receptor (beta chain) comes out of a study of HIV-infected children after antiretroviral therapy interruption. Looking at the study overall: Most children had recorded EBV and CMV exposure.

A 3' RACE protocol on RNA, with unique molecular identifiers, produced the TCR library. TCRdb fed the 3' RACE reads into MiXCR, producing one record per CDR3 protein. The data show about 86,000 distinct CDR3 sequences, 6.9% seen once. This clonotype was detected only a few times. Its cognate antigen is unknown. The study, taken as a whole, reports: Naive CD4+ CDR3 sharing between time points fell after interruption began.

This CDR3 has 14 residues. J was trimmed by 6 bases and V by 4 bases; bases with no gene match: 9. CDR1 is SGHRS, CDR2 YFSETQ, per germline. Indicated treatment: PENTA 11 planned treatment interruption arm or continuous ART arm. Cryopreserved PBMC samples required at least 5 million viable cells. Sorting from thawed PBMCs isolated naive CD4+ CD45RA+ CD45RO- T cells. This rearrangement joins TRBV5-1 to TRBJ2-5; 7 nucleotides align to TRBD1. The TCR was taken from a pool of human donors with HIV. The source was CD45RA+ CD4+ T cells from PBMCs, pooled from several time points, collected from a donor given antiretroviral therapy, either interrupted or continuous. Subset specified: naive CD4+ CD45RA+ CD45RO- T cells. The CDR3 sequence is CASSPLTGMKTQYF. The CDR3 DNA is TGCGCCAGCAGCCCACTGACAGGGATGAAGACCCAGTACTTC.